Reported below is one TCR beta chain. Its antigen is still unknown. This sample is drawn from a study of beta chain features in type 1 diabetes. Broader study findings: HLA effects on TCRB rearrangement stayed unresolved here. Type 1 diabetes patients showed a moderate but significant shortening of TCRB CDR3s in all four CD4+ subsets. PCR, the amplification step, might favor shorter templates, equally in patients and controls.

The whole isolated RNA underwent reverse transcription, so sequencing captured expressed TCRB transcripts. Profiled with immunoSEQ multiplex PCR; TCRdb holds only in-frame clones, not every one. This table has 550,000 to 850,000 clones, roughly 12% appearing once. The junction had 4 bases not matched to a gene; V was cut back by 8 bases and J by 0 bases. Germline V gene data show CDR1 as SNHLY and CDR2 as FYNNEI. This CDR3 region has 15 residues. V and J are TRBV2 and TRBJ1-6; 7 bases line up with TRBD1. The sequenced sample was naive CD4+ T cells from blood. The TCR sequence derives from a man in his late teens or twenties with type 1 diabetes. For the CDR3, the DNA is TGTGCCAGCGGACAGGACAGCTCCTATAATTCACCCCTCCACTTT. Its translation is CASGQDSSYNSPLHF. Together with reference TRBV2 and TRBJ1-6, the CDR3 gives the full variable domain: EPEVTQTPSHQVTQMGQEVILRCVPISNHLYFYWYRQILGQKVEFLVSFYNNEISEKSEIFDDQFSVERPDGSNFTLKIRSTKLEDSAMYFCASGQDSSYNSPLHFGNGTRLTVT.